What follows describes a single T cell receptor (beta chain). Antigen unknown. The sample comes from a study of PD-1 blockade in classical Hodgkin lymphoma. Overall study context: Patients were administered nivolumab (3 mg/kg intravenously) every 2 weeks. Overall study results and limits: Baseline TCR diversity was reportedly lower in newly diagnosed patients than healthy donors. A significant rise in TCR diversity was seen by C4D1 for CD4+ cells but not for CD8+ cells. Exclusion was applied to patients who started nivolumab under 1 year after ASCT.

Assay used: immunoSEQ multiplex PCR; TCRdb lists only in-frame clones, some missing. The sample comprises approximately 60,000 clones, about 88% of which are singletons, and 7.5% to 10% rests with the top ten. All patients experienced relapse after autologous stem cell transplantation, and brentuximab vedotin exposure was variable. The CDR3 runs 16 residues. Germline trimming cut 0 bases from V and 7 bases from J; bases unmatched to any gene: 12. Per germline, CDR1 LNHNV and CDR2 YYDKDF (reference sequence). The chain recombines TRBV15 with TRBJ2-7; TRBD2 aligns across 7 bases. The source material was peripheral blood mononuclear cells (PBMCs), sampled at baseline. The receptor was isolated from a human donor with classical Hodgkin lymphoma. CDR3 loop: CATSRDRGLGDVEQYF. Written as DNA, the CDR3 is TGTGCCACCAGCAGAGACCGCGGACTAGGGGACGTGGAGCAGTACTTC.